The 31 T cell receptor beta chains listed next were all sequenced from one sample in a study of sequential checkpoint blockade in melanoma. The treatment was: randomized to nivolumab then ipilimumab (arm A) or the reverse (arm B). Only in-frame clones appear in the TCRdb table, and some are missing; sequencing was by immunoSEQ multiplex PCR. The table shows roughly 20,000 clones, with about 82% occurring only once. The specimen was CD8+ T cells sorted from blood (inferred from file names), collected from a patient given nivolumab and ipilimumab in sequence. The receptor source for this set is a human donor with melanoma.

The chain carries TRBV5-8 and TRBJ1-2; tentative D call: TRBD1 (5 bases). The germline V gene has CDR1 SGHTS and CDR2 YDEGEE. Trimming cost V 0 bases and J 4 bases, with 16 bases left between them. This CDR3 has 16 amino acids. The CDR3 sequence: CASSLERDLGAYGYTF. In DNA form, the CDR3 reads TGTGCCAGCAGCTTGGAGCGGGACCTCGGGGCCTATGGCTACACCTTC.

This clone occurred once. This chain links TRBV10-1 with TRBJ2-7; weak D call: TRBD1 (5 bases). The germline V gene has CDR1 WNHNN and CDR2 SYGVQD (reference sequence). The V gene lost 3 bases and the J gene lost 1 base, with 7 bases spanning the gap. This CDR3 is 13 amino acids long. CDR3 nucleotides: TGCGCCAGCAGTGATCCAGGGTCCTACGAGCAGTACTTC. Its translation is CASSDPGSYEQYF.

This chain uses TRBV7-2 with TRBJ2-3; 11 bases fit TRBD2. This CDR3 contains 17 residues. From germline, CDR1 is SGHTA and CDR2 FQGNSA. V lost 3 bases, J lost 1 base, and 6 bases stayed unmatched. The CDR3 sequence: CASSLTGLAEGTDTQYF. The CDR3 DNA reads TGTGCCAGCAGCTTGACGGGACTAGCGGAAGGCACAGATACGCAGTATTTT.

The sample holds a few counts of this clone. V usage is TRBV9 and J usage is TRBJ2-7, with TRBD1 identical over 7 bases. The V gene end was trimmed by 0 bases and the J gene end by 2 bases; junction bases not matched to a gene: 8. The V gene's germline CDR1 is SGDLS and CDR2 YYNGEE. The CDR3 has 16 residues. The CDR3 reads CASSVGGRGSTYEQYF. CDR3 in DNA: TGTGCCAGCAGCGTAGGAGGCAGGGGGTCCACCTACGAGCAGTACTTC.

The chain links TRBV28 to TRBJ1-1, with a weak D call TRBD1 (6 bases). From germline, CDR1 is MDHEN and CDR2 SYDVKM. The ends were cut back, 2 bases at V and 4 bases at J, with 32 bases in the middle. The CDR3 is 21 residues long. DNA for the CDR3: TGTGCCAGCAGTTTAATCCGGTTATTAGACAGCTTCATTGGCAGGGGCACTGAAGCTTTCTTT. This encodes CASSLIRLLDSFIGRGTEAFF.

This chain connects TRBV5-6 to TRBJ1-2, with unresolved D. CDR1 and CDR2 from the germline V gene are SGHDT and YYEEEE. The V and J ends lost 4 bases and 2 bases respectively, with 6 bases between them. CDR3 length: 12 amino acids. The CDR3 sequence is CASSQENYGYTF. The CDR3 coding sequence is TGTGCCAGCAGCCAGGAAAACTATGGCTACACCTTC.

The V gene is TRBV19, the J gene TRBJ1-1; 10 bases line up with TRBD1. The germline V gene encodes CDR1 LNHDA and CDR2 SQIVND (reference sequence). Unmatched junction bases numbered 2, after V lost 6 bases and J lost 4 bases. CDR3 length: 13 amino acids. The CDR3 spells CASSWTGGTEAFF. The CDR3 nucleotides are TGTGCCAGTAGCTGGACAGGGGGCACTGAAGCTTTCTTT. The entire variable domain, with the rest obtained from reference TRBV19 and TRBJ1-1, is as follows: DGGITQSPKYLFRKEGQNVTLSCEQNLNHDAMYWYRQDPGQGLRLIYYSQIVNDFQKGDIAEGYSVSREKKESFPLTVTSAQKNPTAFYLCASSWTGGTEAFFGQGTRLTVV.

The rearrangement links TRBV27 to TRBJ2-7; TRBD1 matches at 9 bases. V was pared by 5 bases and J by 6 bases, with 8 bases of the junction left unmatched. Germline V gives CDR1 MNHEY, CDR2 SMNVEV (reference sequence). The CDR3 is 14 amino acids. The DNA of the CDR3 is TGTGCCAGCAGTCTCCGGGACAGGGCTGGCGAGCAGTACTTC. Amino acid sequence: CASSLRDRAGEQYF.

J is TRBJ1-3 and V is TRBV10-3; D unclear. The CDR3 runs to 14 residues. V lost 0 bases and J 4 bases, leaving 7 bases between the germline ends. The germline CDR1 and CDR2 sequences are ENHRY and SYGVKD. CDR3 sequence: CAISESGGGNTIYF. As DNA, the CDR3 is TGTGCCATCAGTGAGTCGGGCGGGGGAAACACCATATATTTT.

The rearrangement uses TRBV4-1 and TRBJ2-3, with 11 bases that match TRBD2. The CDR3 consists of 20 residues. Per germline, CDR1 MGHRA and CDR2 YSYEKL. J gave up 5 bases and V 4 bases, and 20 bases lay outside the gene matches. The CDR3 DNA sequence: TGCGCCAGCAGCCTCACCGAGGTGGCCCTAGCGGGGGGCACCGAAGATACGCAGTATTTT. Translation: CASSLTEVALAGGTEDTQYF.

The V gene is TRBV6-1, the J gene TRBJ2-3; 7 bases line up with TRBD2. Germline V gene sequence: CDR1 MNHNS, CDR2 SASEGT. The CDR3 spans 16 residues. The trim removed 2 bases at V and 0 bases at J, leaving 5 bases unmatched. In nucleotides, the CDR3 is TGTGCCAGCAGTGAATGGGTTAGCGGGAGCACAGATACGCAGTATTTT. Encoded protein: CASSEWVSGSTDTQYF.

The CDR3 loop reads CASRDQTGGELFF. The CDR3 DNA sequence: TGTGCCAGCAGAGACCAGACGGGCGGGGAGCTGTTTTTT. The chain joins TRBV7-7 to TRBJ2-2; D is uncertain. This CDR3 has 13 residues. Trimming left V 6 bases short and J 7 bases short, with 12 bases between. CDR1 SSHAT and CDR2 FNYEAQ come from the germline V gene (reference sequence).

V is TRBV19 and J is TRBJ1-1; 7 nucleotides line up with TRBD1. The CDR3 extends over 14 amino acids. Germline V gives CDR1 LNHDA, CDR2 SQIVND (reference sequence). After removal of 5 bases from V and 3 bases from J, the junction contained 6 bases not matched to a gene. In DNA, the CDR3 is TGTGCCAGTAGTCCACGGGACAGTCACACTGAAGCTTTCTTT. Protein product: CASSPRDSHTEAFF.

The chain carries TRBV6-5 and TRBJ2-1, with 8 positions matching TRBD2. Losses at the gene ends were 8 bases for V and 9 bases for J; bases not matched to a gene: 9. Germline V gene data show CDR1 as MNHEY and CDR2 as SVGAGI. The CDR3 is 13 residues long. The CDR3 spells CASRGGGQGEQFF. DNA of the CDR3: TGTGCCAGCCGGGGGGGTGGGCAGGGTGAGCAGTTCTTC.

This clone came up once. The chain carries TRBV7-6 and TRBJ2-7; 10 nucleotides align to TRBD2. The CDR3 runs 15 residues. The germline V gene has CDR1 SGHVS and CDR2 FNYEAQ. The V gene end was trimmed by 2 bases and the J gene end by 5 bases; junction bases not matched to a gene: 6. The chain's CDR3 is CASSLLAGEANEQYF. CDR3 DNA: TGTGCCAGCAGCTTACTAGCGGGAGAGGCCAACGAGCAGTACTTC.

The chain uses TRBV5-4 and TRBJ1-2; D is possibly TRBD1 (5 bases). Trimming left V 3 bases short and J 6 bases short, with 12 bases between. The CDR3 is 13 amino acids. CDR1 and CDR2 from the germline V gene are SGHNT and YYREEE (reference sequence). The CDR3 region is CASSWGGTNGYTF. In DNA form, the CDR3 reads TGTGCCAGCAGCTGGGGGGGTACCAATGGCTACACCTTC.

On this clone: Within the sample, other DNA sequences also encode this same CDR3. The chain joins TRBV6-5 to TRBJ2-1, with 8 bases identical to TRBD2. The J segment lost 6 bases and the V segment lost 0 bases, leaving 4 bases of the junction unmatched. This CDR3 is 15 amino acids long. Germline CDR1 reads MNHEY; CDR2 reads SVGAGI. The CDR3 region has the DNA TGTGCCAGCAGTTACTCCAGCGGGAGTGGCAATGAGCAGTTCTTC. Amino acids: CASSYSSGSGNEQFF.

This chain uses TRBV11-2 with TRBJ2-1, with a possible D match to TRBD1 (6 bases). Germline V gene sequence: CDR1 SGHAT, CDR2 FQNNGV. V shed 3 bases and J shed 10 bases, with 10 bases lying between them. The CDR3 has 12 amino acids. The CDR3 DNA reads TGTGCCAGCAGCTTGGGACATCGCGAGCAGTTCTTC. Amino acids: CASSLGHREQFF.

This rearrangement joins TRBV11-3 to TRBJ2-2; possibly TRBD1 for D (6 bases). CDR1 and CDR2 from the germline V gene are SGHNT and YENEEA. The CDR3 covers 17 residues. V was cut by 1 base and J by 1 base, with 13 bases left in between. This CDR3 reads CASSLGRGWLNTGELFF. The CDR3 DNA follows: TGTGCCAGCAGCTTAGGAAGGGGGTGGCTGAACACCGGGGAGCTGTTTTTT.

V usage is TRBV18 and J usage is TRBJ2-1; D unclear. The V gene's germline CDR1 is KGHSH and CDR2 LQKENI. The CDR3 extends over 13 amino acids. Trimming took 0 bases from V and 6 from J, leaving 6 bases between them. The chain's CDR3 is CASSPPRGNEQFF. CDR3 nucleotides: TGTGCCAGCTCACCACCCCGAGGCAATGAGCAGTTCTTC.

The rearrangement links TRBV9 to TRBJ2-7; a possible D gene is TRBD2 (5 bases). Germline CDR1 is SGDLS and CDR2 is YYNGEE. V dropped 3 bases and J dropped 3 bases, with 16 bases sitting between them. CDR3 length: 15 residues. The CDR3 region is CASSGGLHSFYEQYF. In nucleotides, the CDR3 is TGTGCCAGCAGCGGTGGACTCCACTCCTTCTACGAGCAGTACTTC.

The V gene is TRBV10-1, the J gene TRBJ1-5; possibly TRBD1 for D (6 bases). V gave up 4 bases and J gave up 1 base, with 17 bases separating them. The germline V gene has CDR1 WNHNN and CDR2 SYGVQD (reference sequence). The CDR3 contains 17 residues. The CDR3 region has the DNA TGCGCCAGCAGTGGAGGGGTTGCGGGGGCGAGCAATCAGCCCCAGCATTTT. It yields the protein CASSGGVAGASNQPQHF.

This clone showed up just a few times. V gene TRBV7-8 combines with J gene TRBJ2-2, with 9 bases fitting TRBD1. Germline V gene sequence: CDR1 SGHVS, CDR2 FQNEAQ. This CDR3 comprises 15 residues. V was pared by 6 bases and J by 4 bases, with 6 bases of the junction left unmatched. In nucleotides, the CDR3 is TGTGCCAGCAGGTCCGGGACAGGGAGCACCGGGGAGCTGTTTTTT. It is translated as CASRSGTGSTGELFF. Variable domain in full (rest from reference TRBV7-8 and TRBJ2-2): GAGVSQSPRYKVAKRGQDVALRCDPISGHVSLFWYQQALGQGPEFLTYFQNEAQLDKSGLPSDRFFAERPEGSVSTLKIQRTQQEDSAVYLCASRSGTGSTGELFFGEGSRLTVL.

In its sample, this clone was seen once. This chain links TRBV7-6 with TRBJ2-5; unclear D gene. The end of the DNA fits TRBJ2-7 better, so the J call may be wrong. From germline, CDR1 is SGHVS and CDR2 FNYEAQ. The CDR3 spans 14 residues. This CDR3 is CASSLVISSYEQYF. The CDR3, as DNA: TGTGCCAGCAGCTTAGTGATAAGCTCCTACGAGCAGTACTTC.

This chain joins TRBV4-1 and TRBJ1-6; TRBD1 matches at 10 bases. This CDR3 contains 15 residues. V gave up 4 bases and J gave up 4 bases; unmatched junction bases: 1. CDR1 is MGHRA and CDR2 is YSYEKL in the germline V gene. The CDR3 bases are TGCGCCAGCAGCCCGGGACAGGGGTATAATTCACCCCTCCACTTT. It is translated as CASSPGQGYNSPLHF.

The chain has TRBV15 and TRBJ2-7, with 7 nucleotides matching TRBD2. V trimming: 9 bases; J trimming: 1 base; junction bases outside the gene matches: 3. CDR3 size: 12 residues. From germline, CDR1 is LNHNV and CDR2 YYDKDF (reference sequence). CDR3 in amino acids: CATRGDSYEQYF. The CDR3 DNA is TGTGCCACACGGGGGGATTCCTACGAGCAGTACTTC.

CDR3 DNA sequence: TGTGCCAGCAGTTATGACAGGGCCCAGCCCCAGCATTTT. Translation: CASSYDRAQPQHF. This chain connects TRBV27 to TRBJ1-5; 7 bases are shared with TRBD1. The CDR3 contains 13 residues. Germline CDR1 and CDR2: MNHEY and SMNVEV (reference sequence). Losses at the gene ends were 4 bases for V and 7 bases for J; bases not matched to a gene: 4.

This rearrangement joins TRBV7-6 to TRBJ2-5, with 8 bases that match TRBD2. The CDR3 contains 15 residues. The V and J ends lost 1 base and 1 base, in that order; junction bases with no gene match: 2. Germline V CDR1 and CDR2: SGHVS, FNYEAQ. The DNA for the CDR3 is TGTGCCAGCAGCTTAGTCCTAGCGGGCCAAGAGACCCAGTACTTC. Protein sequence: CASSLVLAGQETQYF.

This chain connects TRBV9 to TRBJ2-5; 10 positions agree with TRBD2. The CDR3 runs 15 residues. J was trimmed by 5 bases and V by 6 bases; bases with no gene match: 10. Germline V CDR1 and CDR2: SGDLS, YYNGEE. In DNA form, the CDR3 reads TGTGCCAGCACCCTAAGCGGGGGGGCCAGCGAGACCCAGTACTTC. This translates into CASTLSGGASETQYF.

The rearrangement joins TRBV27 to TRBJ2-7; 7 nucleotides match TRBD2. V lost 3 bases and J lost 0; bases outside the gene matches: 5. Germline CDR1 reads MNHEY; CDR2 reads SMNVEV (reference sequence). The CDR3 contains 15 residues. The CDR3 bases are TGTGCCAGCAGTTTTATTCGGACTAGCTCCTACGAGCAGTACTTC. Its translation: CASSFIRTSSYEQYF.

V gene TRBV6-5 combines with J gene TRBJ2-1; 7 bases fit TRBD2. Germline lookup yields CDR1 MNHEY and CDR2 SVGAGI. The V and J ends lost 8 bases and 5 bases, in that order; junction bases with no gene match: 6. CDR3 length: 13 amino acids. The CDR3 sequence is CASGRLADNEQFF. CDR3 coding DNA: TGTGCCAGCGGGAGGCTAGCGGACAATGAGCAGTTCTTC.